Described below is a single T cell receptor beta chain sequence and its context. There is no known antigen for this receptor. The record has no base qualities; no much larger clone is one base away. The approximately 39 donors, aged about 6 to 95 years, were systemically healthy Caucasian individuals from Russia. Ten milliliters of peripheral blood were drawn from each donor into EDTA-treated Vacutainer tubes. Ficoll-Paque density-gradient centrifugation was used to isolate PBMCs, with at least 6.5 million obtained per sample. Total RNA, at least 6 micrograms per sample, was extracted from PBMCs with Trizol reagent. The percentages of naive CD45RAhigh/CD27high T cells were determined by flow cytometry on a PBMC aliquot from every donor. This sample is drawn from a study of blood T cells in healthy people across ages (dated by TCRdb to the mid-2010s). Context from the whole study: In model experiments, roughly one uniquely barcoded TCR beta cDNA molecule per two T cells was captured by template switching. To track age-related changes in TCR beta repertoire diversity, the study relied on deep sequencing normalized with unique cDNA molecular identifiers. For two donors (one aged 18 to 30 and one aged 80 or older), the study analyzed two additional independent replicas of 1 million unique cDNA reads from the same blood draw. The donors were divided into four age groups: young (average around 16 years), middle-aged (almost 40), aged (approximately 62) and long-lived (roughly 82).

Library preparation employed 5' RACE. The sequencer was an Illumina HiSeq 2500. A second PCR of about 7 to 12 cycles was performed with a sample-barcoded 5' primer and a J-beta primer mix. A template-switch 5' adaptor carrying 12 random nucleotides introduced a unique molecular identifier onto each TCR beta cDNA molecule. Each sample yielded at least 2.5 million CDR3-containing paired-end reads. All of the RNA was converted into first-strand cDNA using the Mint cDNA synthesis kit, with a TRBC-specific oligonucleotide serving as the primer. Following uracil-DNA glycosylase treatment, all cDNA underwent a first 18-cycle PCR with the universal primers M1SS and BC2_uni_R. On the study's bioinformatics: Normalization of each sample was performed by random selection of 1 million high-quality reads, each carrying a distinct molecular identifier. Reads sharing molecular identifiers were discarded rather than binned into consensus sequences. MiTCR, with a Q25 quality threshold and the strictest error-elimination algorithm, was used for CDR3 identification, clonotype clustering and error correction. Lower-bound total TCR beta diversity was estimated with a nonparametric unseen species model using Euler transformation. Using fastp trimming at Q25 and MiXCR clonotype assembly, TCRdb reanalyzed the public sequencing data and kept in-frame beta chains. When rows share a CDR3 protein, they turn into one entry using the most common DNA and genes. These V and J calls are TCRdb output, not the study's own analysis. For this sample there are about 800,000 distinct CDR3 sequences; around 25% appear just once. The ten largest account for approximately 4% of the sample.

Broad study findings and their caveats: The long-lived group showed more naive CD4+ T cells, fewer expanded clones and increased TCR diversity than the aged group, suggesting age selection. Donor CMV infection status was unknown, potentially confounding age-related changes in expanded clonotypes. Observed TCR beta diversity per million T cells fell roughly linearly with age, and a significant reduction was already apparent by age about 38. Total diversity estimates from one million sequenced T cells were considered lower bounds and underestimates. Conclusive comparison of naive and antigen-experienced compartments was prevented by the profiling of bulk unsorted PBMCs. The percentage of naive T cells measured by flow cytometry correlated strongly with observed TCR beta diversity.

The CDR1 and CDR2 encoded by the germline V gene are MDHEN and SYDVKM. V is shortened by 10 bases, J by 5 bases, and the region joining them spans 20 bases. The CDR3, from cysteine to phenylalanine, totals 14 residues. The DNA shown is the 42-base CDR3, in frame from base 1. These data were likewise used in another study, on T cells of mothers and their children. As the second study states: The donors were nine systemically healthy Caucasian individuals, made up of three mothers and their six children. cDNA synthesis consumed the entire amount of extracted RNA, loaded at approximately 1.5 ug RNA in each 15 ul reaction. In the second PCR, sample barcodes and 2-4 random nucleotides were introduced via the M1S primer. Over 8 million TCR beta CDR3 reads came from each mother, compared with 2.5 million to 3.5 million reads from each child. In both related and unrelated pairs, thymic selection shapes the output of TCR recombination in a similar way, with inherited differences having only a minor effect. Normalized repertoire overlap in related mother-child pairs was always slightly higher than in unrelated mother-child pairs, but the difference was never significant. No persistent microchimeric T cell clones were detected, at a sensitivity of approximately 90 clones per million clonotypes. In the study, deep NGS was used to compare the TCR beta repertoires of mothers and children, and features distinguishing related mother-child pairs from unrelated individuals were sought. The mean age was around 42 +/- 4 years for the mothers and about 12 +/- 4 years for the children. After adapters were ligated using NEBNext reagents, the libraries underwent 100+100 nt paired-end sequencing on an Illumina HiSeq 2000. To prevent cross-contamination, the mother and child libraries were prepared a month apart and were sequenced in separate runs. Between roughly 450,000 and 2,000,000 distinct TCR beta clonotypes were identified per donor. Naive TCR beta clonotypes were estimated from low-frequency clonotypes matched to each donor's FACS-determined naive share, without sorting.

This clonotype was obtained from a boy younger than 18 in good health. Sequenced input: blood. The V and J genes are TRBV28 and TRBJ2-5; perhaps TRBD2 is the D gene, with 6 bases matching. The nucleotides read TGTGCCACTCGCACCGGAGGGCCGAGTGAGACCCAGTACTTC. The translation is CATRTGGPSETQYF.